A single sample gave rise to the 2 T cell receptor beta chains below, sequenced in a study of T-cell reconstitution after alpha-beta-depleted transplantation in children. As it was prepared, the TCRbeta library received unique molecular identifiers. TCRdb passed the PCR reads through MiXCR, listing each CDR3 protein once. Seen here are around 200,000 distinct CDR3 sequences, roughly 7.5% observed once, and the top ten hold over 2.5%. This material consisted of PBMCs from the stem cell graft donor, taken from the stem cell graft. Receptors were obtained from a human donor who donated a stem cell graft to a child with Wiskott-Aldrich syndrome.

This clonotype was found many times. The chain couples TRBV4-1 to TRBJ1-6; D possibly corresponds to TRBD1 (5 bases). With 4 bases removed from V and 8 bases from J, the gap between germline ends came to 12 bases. The CDR3 is 14 amino acids. Germline V gives CDR1 MGHRA, CDR2 YSYEKL. The CDR3 loop is CASSLGGGDSPLHF. The CDR3 DNA sequence: TGCGCCAGCAGCCTCGGGGGTGGGGATTCACCCCTCCACTTT.

This clonotype occurred many times. The chain is built from TRBV11-2 and TRBJ2-7, with 7 bases lining up with TRBD2. CDR1 SGHAT and CDR2 FQNNGV come from the germline V gene. Trimming cost V 6 bases and J 7 bases; bases outside gene matches: 6. This CDR3 has 12 amino acids. The DNA for the CDR3 is TGTGCCAGCAGGGGAGGGCACTGGGAGCAGTACTTC. It is translated as CASRGGHWEQYF.